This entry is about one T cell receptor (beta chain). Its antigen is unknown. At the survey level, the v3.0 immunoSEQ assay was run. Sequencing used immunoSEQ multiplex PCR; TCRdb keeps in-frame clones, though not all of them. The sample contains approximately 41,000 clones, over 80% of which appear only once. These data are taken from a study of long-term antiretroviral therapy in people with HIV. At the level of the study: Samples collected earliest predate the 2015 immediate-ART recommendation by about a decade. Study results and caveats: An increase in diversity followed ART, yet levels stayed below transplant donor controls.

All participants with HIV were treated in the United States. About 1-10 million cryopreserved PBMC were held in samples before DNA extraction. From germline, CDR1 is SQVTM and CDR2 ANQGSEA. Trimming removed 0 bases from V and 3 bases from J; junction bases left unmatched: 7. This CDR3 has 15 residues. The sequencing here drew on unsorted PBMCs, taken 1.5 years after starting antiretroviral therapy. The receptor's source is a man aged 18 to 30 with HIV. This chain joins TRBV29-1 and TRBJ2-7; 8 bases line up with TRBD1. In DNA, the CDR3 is TGCAGCGTTGAAGATCAGGGGGCCCCCGGCTACGAGCAGTACTTC. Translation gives CSVEDQGAPGYEQYF.